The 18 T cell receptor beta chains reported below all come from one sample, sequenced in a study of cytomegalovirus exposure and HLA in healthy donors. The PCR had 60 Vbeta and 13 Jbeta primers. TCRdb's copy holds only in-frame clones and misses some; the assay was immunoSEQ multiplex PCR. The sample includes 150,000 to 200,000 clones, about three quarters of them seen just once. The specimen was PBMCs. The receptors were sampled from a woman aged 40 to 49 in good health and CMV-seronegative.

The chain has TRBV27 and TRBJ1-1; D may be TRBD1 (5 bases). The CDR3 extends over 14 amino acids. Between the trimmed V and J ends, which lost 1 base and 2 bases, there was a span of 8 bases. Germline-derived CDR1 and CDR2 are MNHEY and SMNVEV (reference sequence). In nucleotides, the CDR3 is TGTGCCAGCAGTTTATTTGGGACTAACACTGAAGCTTTCTTT. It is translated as CASSLFGTNTEAFF.

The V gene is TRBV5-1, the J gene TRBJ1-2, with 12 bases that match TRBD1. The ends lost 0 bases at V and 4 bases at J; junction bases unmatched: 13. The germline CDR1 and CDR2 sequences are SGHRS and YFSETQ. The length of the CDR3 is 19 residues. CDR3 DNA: TGCGCCAGCAGCTTGGCTCTAACCGGGACAGGGGGCGCTGGCTATGGCTACACCTTC. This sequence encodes CASSLALTGTGGAGYGYTF.

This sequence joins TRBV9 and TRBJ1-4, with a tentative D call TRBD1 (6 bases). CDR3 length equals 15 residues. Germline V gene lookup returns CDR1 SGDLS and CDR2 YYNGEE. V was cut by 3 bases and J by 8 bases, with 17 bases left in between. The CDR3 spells CASSAGGAVNEKLFF. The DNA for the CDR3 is TGTGCCAGCAGCGCCGGGGGGGCAGTAAACGAAAAACTGTTTTTT. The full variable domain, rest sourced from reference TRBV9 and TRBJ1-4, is DSGVTQTPKHLITATGQRVTLRCSPRSGDLSVYWYQQSLDQGLQFLIQYYNGEERAKGNILERFSAQQFPDLHSELNLSSLELGDSALYFCASSAGGAVNEKLFFGSGTQLSVL.

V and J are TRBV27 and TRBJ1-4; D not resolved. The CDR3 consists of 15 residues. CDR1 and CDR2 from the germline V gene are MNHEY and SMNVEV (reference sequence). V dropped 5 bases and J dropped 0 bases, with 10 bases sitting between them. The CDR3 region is CASSDNTATNEKLFF. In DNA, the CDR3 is TGTGCCAGCAGTGATAACACCGCAACTAATGAAAAACTGTTTTTT.

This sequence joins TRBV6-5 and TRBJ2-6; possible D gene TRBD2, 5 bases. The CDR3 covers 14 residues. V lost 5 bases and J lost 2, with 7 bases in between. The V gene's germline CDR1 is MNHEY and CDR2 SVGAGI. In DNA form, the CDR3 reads TGTGCCAGCAGTGTCGGGGCTGGGGCCAACGTCCTGACTTTC. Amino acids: CASSVGAGANVLTF.

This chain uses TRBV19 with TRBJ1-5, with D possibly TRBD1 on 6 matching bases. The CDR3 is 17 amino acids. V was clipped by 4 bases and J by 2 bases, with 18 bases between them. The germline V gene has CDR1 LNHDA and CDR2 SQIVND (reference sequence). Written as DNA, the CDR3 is TGTGCCAGTAGTAGCACCTCGGGGGGCGCAGGCAATCAGCCCCAGCATTTT. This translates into CASSSTSGGAGNQPQHF.

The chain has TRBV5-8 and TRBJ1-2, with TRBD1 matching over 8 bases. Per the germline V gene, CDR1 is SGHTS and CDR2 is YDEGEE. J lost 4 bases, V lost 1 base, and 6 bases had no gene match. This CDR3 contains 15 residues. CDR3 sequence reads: CASSLRQGASYGYTF. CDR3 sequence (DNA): TGTGCCAGCAGCTTGAGGCAGGGGGCAAGCTATGGCTACACCTTC.

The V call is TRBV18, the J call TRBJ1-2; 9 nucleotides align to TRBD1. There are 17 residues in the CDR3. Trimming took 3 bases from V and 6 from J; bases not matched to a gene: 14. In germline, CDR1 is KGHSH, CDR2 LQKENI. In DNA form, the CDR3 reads TGTGCCAGCTCACCTCAACGACAGGGGGTAGCTGGGCATGGCTACACCTTC. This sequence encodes CASSPQRQGVAGHGYTF.

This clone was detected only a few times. Here the CDR3 reads CASSQVNNEQFF. CDR3 DNA: TGCGCCAGCAGCCAAGTTAACAATGAGCAGTTCTTC. V is TRBV4-1 and J is TRBJ2-1; D uncertain. This CDR3 is built from 12 residues. Trimming took off 1 base at V and 5 bases at J, with 3 bases between the two ends. Germline values: CDR1 MGHRA, CDR2 YSYEKL.

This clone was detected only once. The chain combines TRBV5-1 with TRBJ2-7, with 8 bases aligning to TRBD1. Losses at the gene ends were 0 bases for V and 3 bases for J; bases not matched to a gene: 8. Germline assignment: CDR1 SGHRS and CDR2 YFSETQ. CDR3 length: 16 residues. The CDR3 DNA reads TGCGCCAGCAGCTTGGGAGGACAGGGAGAGGGCTACGAGCAGTACTTC. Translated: CASSLGGQGEGYEQYF.

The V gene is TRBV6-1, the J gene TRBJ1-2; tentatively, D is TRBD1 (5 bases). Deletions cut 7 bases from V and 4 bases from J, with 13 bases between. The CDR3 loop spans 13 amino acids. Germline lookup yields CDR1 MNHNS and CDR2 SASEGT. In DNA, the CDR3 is TGTGCCAGCACCCCCCTGGGGGGCTATGGCTACACCTTC. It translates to CASTPLGGYGYTF.

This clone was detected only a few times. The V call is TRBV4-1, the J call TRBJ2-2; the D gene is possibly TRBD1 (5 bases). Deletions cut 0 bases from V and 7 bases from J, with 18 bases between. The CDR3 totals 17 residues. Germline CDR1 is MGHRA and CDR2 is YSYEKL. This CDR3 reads CASSQDKLSLQGGELFF. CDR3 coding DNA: TGCGCCAGCAGCCAAGATAAGCTTAGTCTTCAGGGCGGGGAGCTGTTTTTT.

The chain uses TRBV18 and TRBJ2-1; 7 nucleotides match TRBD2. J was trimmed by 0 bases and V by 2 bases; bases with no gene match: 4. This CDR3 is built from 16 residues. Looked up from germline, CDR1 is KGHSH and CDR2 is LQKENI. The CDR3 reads CASSPRLADSYNEQFF. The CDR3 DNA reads TGTGCCAGCTCACCAAGGCTAGCGGACTCCTACAATGAGCAGTTCTTC.

This CDR3 reads CASSYGREQYF. CDR3 coding DNA: TGTGCCAGCAGTTACGGGCGCGAGCAGTACTTC. V and J are TRBV6-7 and TRBJ2-7; D remains ambiguous. TRBV6-7 belongs to the ORF category, with a function that is uncertain. This CDR3 has 11 residues. The V and J ends lost 2 bases and 6 bases respectively, with 5 bases between them.

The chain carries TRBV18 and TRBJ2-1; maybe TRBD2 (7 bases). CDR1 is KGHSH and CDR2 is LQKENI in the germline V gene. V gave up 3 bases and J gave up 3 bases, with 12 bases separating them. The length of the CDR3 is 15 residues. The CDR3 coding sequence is TGTGCCAGCTCACCGGGGAGGGGGTTCTACAATGAGCAGTTCTTC. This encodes CASSPGRGFYNEQFF. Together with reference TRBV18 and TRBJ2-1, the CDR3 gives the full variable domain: NAGVMQNPRHLVRRRGQEARLRCSPMKGHSHVYWYRQLPEEGLKFMVYLQKENIIDESGMPKERFSAEFPKEGPSILRIQQVVRGDSAAYFCASSPGRGFYNEQFFGPGTRLTVL.

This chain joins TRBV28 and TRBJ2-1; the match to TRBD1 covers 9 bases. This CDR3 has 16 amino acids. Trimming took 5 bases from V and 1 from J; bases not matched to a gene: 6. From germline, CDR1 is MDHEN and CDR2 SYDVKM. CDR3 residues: CASSPRGQGSYNEQFF. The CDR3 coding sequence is TGTGCCAGCAGTCCCCGGGGACAGGGTTCCTACAATGAGCAGTTCTTC. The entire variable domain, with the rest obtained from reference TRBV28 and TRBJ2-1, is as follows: DVKVTQSSRYLVKRTGEKVFLECVQDMDHENMFWYRQDPGLGLRLIYFSYDVKMKEKGDIPEGYSVSREKKERFSLILESASTNQTSMYLCASSPRGQGSYNEQFFGPGTRLTVL.

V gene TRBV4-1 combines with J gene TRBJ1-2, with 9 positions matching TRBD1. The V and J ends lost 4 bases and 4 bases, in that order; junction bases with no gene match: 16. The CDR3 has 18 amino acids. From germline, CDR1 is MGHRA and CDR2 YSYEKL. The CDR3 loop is CASSPTKGQGDSGYGYTF. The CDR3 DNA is TGCGCCAGCAGCCCTACAAAGGGACAGGGAGACTCCGGCTATGGCTACACCTTC.

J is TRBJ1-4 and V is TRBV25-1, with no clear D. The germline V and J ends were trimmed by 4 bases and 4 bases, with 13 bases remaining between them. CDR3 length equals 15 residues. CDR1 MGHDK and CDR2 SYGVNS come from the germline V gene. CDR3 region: CASSGATVRNEKLFF. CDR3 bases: TGTGCCAGCAGTGGAGCGACGGTGCGTAATGAAAAACTGTTTTTT.